This T cell receptor beta chain originates from a study of cytomegalovirus exposure and HLA in healthy donors. Study-wide findings and caveats: Association of 17,000 or so TCR beta sequences with HLA alleles was found at 0.05 false discovery rate in a later analysis.

As for this clone: Its antigen is still unknown.

With 60 Vbeta and 13 Jbeta primers, the PCR was carried out. Original processing notes: A later analysis counted approximately 80 million unique TCR beta chains, around 11 million shared. The method was immunoSEQ multiplex PCR; TCRdb's version includes in-frame clones alone and lacks a portion of them. V and J calls and clone size follow that table, whereas D and trimming were derived from the DNA. This table has around 99,000 clones, 77% appearing once. All the people who gave samples were healthy bone marrow donors. CDR3 length equals 15 residues. Germline-derived CDR1 and CDR2 are MDHEN and SYDVKM.

The chain recombines TRBV28 with TRBJ2-5; D unresolved. The end of the DNA fits TRBJ2-7 better, so the J call may be wrong. Sample: PBMCs. The clonotype originates from a male donor in good health and CMV-seronegative. The CDR3 region has the DNA TGTGCCAGCAGATCCTTTGAAGCTTACTCCTACGAGCAGTACTTC. This codes for CASRSFEAYSYEQYF.